The clone carrying this TCR beta chain came up a few times. The CDR3 length is 13 residues. CDR1 is SGHVS and CDR2 is FQNEAQ in the germline V gene. Trimming pared 5 bases from V and 4 bases from J, leaving 9 bases between. Patients included in sequencing had previously demonstrated CD8+CD57+ cell expansion by flow cytometry. Researchers used genomic DNA as the template to profile TCR beta VDJ and CDR3. TCRdb passed the reads through MiXCR, listing each CDR3 protein once. The sample includes about 98,000 distinct CDR3 sequences, roughly two thirds of them seen just once. These data come from a study of CD8+CD57+ T cells in acquired aplastic anemia. Overall study context: Quantities of DNA derived from sorted CD4+ and CD8+ cells averaged approximately 3 ug.

V gene TRBV7-8 combines with J gene TRBJ1-5; tentative D call: TRBD1 (5 bases). Sequenced input: sorted CD4+, CD8+, or CD8+CD57+ T cells (not recorded which) from PBMCs. This clonotype was sampled from a human donor with aplastic anemia. As DNA, the CDR3 is TGTGCCAGCAGCGTTCACAGGAATCAGCCCCAGCATTTT. Translation gives CASSVHRNQPQHF.